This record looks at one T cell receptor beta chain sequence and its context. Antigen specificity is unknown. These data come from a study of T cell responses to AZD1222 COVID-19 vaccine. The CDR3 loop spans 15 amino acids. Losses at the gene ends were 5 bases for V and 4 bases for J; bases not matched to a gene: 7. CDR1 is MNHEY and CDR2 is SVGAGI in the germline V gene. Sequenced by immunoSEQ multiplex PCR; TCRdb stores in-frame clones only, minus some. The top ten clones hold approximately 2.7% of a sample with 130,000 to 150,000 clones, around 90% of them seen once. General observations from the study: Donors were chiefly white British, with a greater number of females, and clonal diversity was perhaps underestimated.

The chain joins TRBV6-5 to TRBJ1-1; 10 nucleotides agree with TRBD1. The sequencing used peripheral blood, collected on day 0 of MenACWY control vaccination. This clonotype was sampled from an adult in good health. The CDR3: CASSMSGTGATEAFF. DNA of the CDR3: TGTGCCAGCAGTATGTCCGGGACAGGGGCCACTGAAGCTTTCTTT.